Listed below are T cell receptor beta chains from one sample, sequenced in a study of Ad26.COV2.S vaccination and SARS-CoV-2 variants. The protocol was immunoSEQ multiplex PCR, while the TCRdb copy is restricted to in-frame clones and leaves out a portion. Of some 420,000 clones listed, more than 75% are singletons. Material: peripheral blood, obtained in a trial of Ad26.COV2.S vaccine versus placebo. All receptors come from a person between 18 and 65 years old who received the Ad26.COV2.S COVID-19 vaccine or a placebo. The CDR3 runs from the conserved cysteine through the conserved F or W. The D gene is left open where the match is weak. Clone size, where shown, is once, few, many, or a class for clones that have expanded.

TRBD1	TRBJ2-7	few	TRBV11-2	TGTGCCAGCAGCCTCCGGGACAGTACCTACGAGCAGTACTTC	CASSLRDSTYEQYF
-	TRBJ1-2	-	TRBV5-4	TGTGCCAGCAGCTTAAAGGGGAACTATGGCTACACCTTC	CASSLKGNYGYTF
-	TRBJ2-2	-	TRBV15	TGTGCCACCAGCAAATCGATTACGAACACCGGGGAGCTGTTTTTT	CATSKSITNTGELFF
-	TRBJ2-5	-	TRBV13	TGTGCCAGCAGCTTAGGTCAGGGGCTGGGAGAGACCCAGTACTTC	CASSLGQGLGETQYF
-	TRBJ1-2	-	TRBV9	TGTGCCAGCAGCACCGGACGGTTGAATAACTATGGCTACACCTTC	CASSTGRLNNYGYTF
-	TRBJ2-7	-	TRBV7-6	TGTGCCAGCAGCTTAGAACAGGGAGCCACCTACGAGCAGTACTTC	CASSLEQGATYEQYF
-	TRBJ2-1	-	TRBV6-2/TRBV6-3	TGTGCCAGCAGTTACTCAGGCCATGAGCAGTTCTTC	CASSYSGHEQFF
-	TRBJ2-7	-	TRBV5-1	TGCGCCAGCACCGATCAAAAACAGGGCTCCTACGAGCAGTACTTC	CASTDQKQGSYEQYF
TRBD1	TRBJ1-3	-	TRBV6-5	TGTGCCAGCAGGAGGGACAGGGGAAACACCATATATTTT	CASRRDRGNTIYF
-	TRBJ1-1	-	TRBV28	TGTGCCAGCAGGCCCGGGAACACTGAAGCTTTCTTT	CASRPGNTEAFF
-	TRBJ2-3	-	TRBV11-3	TGTGCCAGCAGCTTAGAGCGTTCGCAGACGCAGTATTTT	CASSLERSQTQYF
-	TRBJ2-7	-	TRBV28	TGTGCCAGCAGTTGGGGGACATCTTACGAGCAGTACTTC	CASSWGTSYEQYF
-	TRBJ2-1	-	TRBV12-3/TRBV12-4	TGTGCCAGCAGTTCCGGGGGCAATGAGCAGTTCTTC	CASSSGGNEQFF
-	TRBJ2-5	-	TRBV21-1	TGTGCCAGCAGCAAAGAGGGGGACAAGATTAAGACCCAGTACTTC	CASSKEGDKIKTQYF
-	TRBJ2-1	-	TRBV5-1	TGCGCCAGCAGGTTCGCAGGGGAGGTTGAGCAGTTCTTC	CASRFAGEVEQFF
TRBD2	TRBJ2-5	-	TRBV30	TGTGCCTGGAGTGGATACGGGACTAGCCTACAAGAGACCCAGTACTTC	CAWSGYGTSLQETQYF
-	TRBJ1-1	-	TRBV6-6	TGTGCCAGCAGTTACTCGACCATCCGGGGTCCCAAGGGGGCTTTCTTT	CASSYSTIRGPKGAFF
-	TRBJ1-5	-	TRBV27	TGTGCCAGCAGTGGGGAAGGGGGCAATCAGCCCCAGCATTTT	CASSGEGGNQPQHF
-	TRBJ1-3	-	TRBV5-4	TGTGCCAGCAGCAATCGACTTAATTCTTGGGGAAACACCATATATTTT	CASSNRLNSWGNTIYF
-	TRBJ1-2	-	TRBV30	TGTGCCTGGAGCCGCCCGGACAGAAATAACTATGGCTACACCTTC	CAWSRPDRNNYGYTF
TRBD2	TRBJ2-3	-	TRBV7-9	TGTGCCAGCATGAGACTAGCGGGCACAGATACGCAGTATTTT	CASMRLAGTDTQYF
-	TRBJ2-3	-	TRBV5-4	TGTGCCAGCAGCTTCTCAAGTGGCAGCACAGATACGCAGTATTTT	CASSFSSGSTDTQYF
TRBD1	TRBJ1-2	-	TRBV5-6	TGTGCCAGCAGCTGGGGCAGGGGGCGCAACTATGGCTACACCTTC	CASSWGRGRNYGYTF
-	TRBJ2-5	-	TRBV2	TGTGCCAGCAGTGAGAGCGTAGCGGCAGAGACCCAGTACTTC	CASSESVAAETQYF
TRBD1	TRBJ1-5	once	TRBV3-1/TRBV3-2	TGTGCCAGCAGCGGGGGACAGGGGGTTCAGCCCCAGCATTTT	CASSGGQGVQPQHF
-	TRBJ2-7	-	TRBV5-1	TGCGCCAGCAGTTTGCAGGGTCGCGACGAGCAGTACTTC	CASSLQGRDEQYF
TRBD1	TRBJ1-4	once	TRBV23-1	TGCGCCAGCAGTCAATCCGGACAGGGCGCAACTAATGAAAAACTGTTTTTT	CASSQSGQGATNEKLFF
-	TRBJ2-5	-	TRBV7-9	TGTGCCAGCAGCCCCGACAGAGACCAAGAGACCCAGTACTTC	CASSPDRDQETQYF
-	TRBJ2-2	-	TRBV27	TGTGCCAGCAGTGGAGACACCGGGGAGCTGTTTTTT	CASSGDTGELFF
-	TRBJ2-6	-	TRBV5-8	TGTGCCAGCAGCAACCAGGGTTCAGGGGCCAACGTCCTGACTTTC	CASSNQGSGANVLTF
-	TRBJ2-3	-	TRBV2	TGTGCCAGCAGTGAACCTAGTCTCACAGATACGCAGTATTTT	CASSEPSLTDTQYF
TRBD1	TRBJ2-7	-	TRBV5-1	TGCGCCAGCAGCTTGGCCATGACAGGGGATAAGGGGTACGAGCAGTACTTC	CASSLAMTGDKGYEQYF
TRBD1	TRBJ2-7	once	TRBV11-2	TGTGCCAGCAGCAGGAACGGACAGGTCTACGAGCAGTACTTC	CASSRNGQVYEQYF
-	TRBJ2-2	-	TRBV7-7	TGTGCCAGCAGCCATGGGACTCGTAACACCGGGGAGCTGTTTTTT	CASSHGTRNTGELFF
-	TRBJ1-5	-	TRBV6-2/TRBV6-3	TGTGCCAGCAGTGACCCCCCGGAACCCCAGCATTTT	CASSDPPEPQHF
-	TRBJ2-2	-	TRBV6-4	TGTGCCAGCAGCCCGACAGGAGGTGGCGGGGAGCTGTTTTTT	CASSPTGGGGELFF
-	TRBJ2-7	-	TRBV2	TGTGCCAGCAGTTCTCATCCACTCGCGAGCAGCTCCTACGAGCAGTACTTC	CASSSHPLASSSYEQYF
-	TRBJ1-1	-	TRBV5-4	TGTGCCAGCAGCTTGGTTGGCAGATCGGAAGCTTTCTTT	CASSLVGRSEAFF
-	TRBJ2-6	-	TRBV19	TGTGCCAGTGAACGGTATCCCACAGGGCGTGGGGCCAACGTCCTGACTTTC	CASERYPTGRGANVLTF
-	TRBJ2-1	-	TRBV11-2	TGTGCCAGCAGCTTAGAGGGACTGAGCTCCTACAATGAGCAGTTCTTC	CASSLEGLSSYNEQFF
TRBD2	TRBJ2-1	once	TRBV7-3	TGTGCCAGCAGCTTAAGTCCTAGCGGGGGGGCTAACAATGAGCAGTTCTTC	CASSLSPSGGANNEQFF
TRBD1	TRBJ1-1	-	TRBV9	TGTGCCAGCAGCGTTGCCGGACAGGGGGTTGCAGCTTTCTTT	CASSVAGQGVAAFF
TRBD2	TRBJ2-7	-	TRBV5-4	TGTGCCAGCAGCCAGACTAGCGGGGGGACCTACGAGCAGTACTTC	CASSQTSGGTYEQYF
-	TRBJ2-2	-	TRBV6-2/TRBV6-3	TGTGCCAGCAGTTACAAGCGCCCCGGGGAGCTGTTTTTT	CASSYKRPGELFF
-	TRBJ1-1	-	TRBV5-1	TGCGCCAGCAGCTTCCTTTGGCAGAACACTGAAGCTTTCTTT	CASSFLWQNTEAFF
TRBD1	TRBJ2-4	-	TRBV6-2/TRBV6-3	TGTGCCAGCAGTTCCCTGGGACAGGGCGCCAAAAACATTCAGTACTTC	CASSSLGQGAKNIQYF
-	TRBJ2-7	-	TRBV14	TGTGCCAGCAGCCACCCACAGGGAGGGCAGTACTTC	CASSHPQGGQYF